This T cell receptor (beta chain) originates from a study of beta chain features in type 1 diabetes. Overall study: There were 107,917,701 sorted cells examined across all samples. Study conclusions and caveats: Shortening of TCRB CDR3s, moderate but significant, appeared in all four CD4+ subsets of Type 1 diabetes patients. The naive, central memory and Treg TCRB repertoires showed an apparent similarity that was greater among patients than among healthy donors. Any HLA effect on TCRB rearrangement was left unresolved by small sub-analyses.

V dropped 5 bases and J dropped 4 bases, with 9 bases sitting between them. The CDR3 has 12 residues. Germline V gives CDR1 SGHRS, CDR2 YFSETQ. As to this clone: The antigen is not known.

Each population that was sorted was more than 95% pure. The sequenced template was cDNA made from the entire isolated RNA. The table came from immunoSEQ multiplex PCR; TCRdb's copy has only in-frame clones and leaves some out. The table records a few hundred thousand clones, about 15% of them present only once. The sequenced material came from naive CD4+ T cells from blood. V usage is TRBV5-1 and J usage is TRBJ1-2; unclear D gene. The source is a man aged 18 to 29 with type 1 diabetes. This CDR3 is CASSDNSYGYTF. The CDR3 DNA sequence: TGCGCCAGCAGTGATAACAGCTATGGCTACACCTTC.